This T cell receptor (beta chain) originates from a study of post-analysis software for immune sequencing data. Whole-study findings and limits: TRBV5-6, TRBV5-1 and TRBV20-1 were among several TRBV segments more frequent in patients than controls.

Tagging with unique molecular identifiers was a feature of the TCR beta cDNA libraries. TCRdb itself ran the PCR reads through MiXCR, one entry per CDR3 protein. The sample has roughly 600,000 distinct CDR3 sequences, about 40% seen once. On this clonotype itself: Its target is not known.

In germline, CDR1 is DFQATT, CDR2 SNEGSKA (reference sequence). The CDR3 loop spans 17 amino acids. V was pared by 5 bases and J by 8 bases, with 20 bases of the junction left unmatched. Sequenced material: blood. The chain uses TRBV20-1 and TRBJ2-1, with 8 bases identical to TRBD2. The sequence was obtained from a girl aged 10 to 17 with multiple sclerosis. The CDR3 spells CSAPTLGIAGWGDEQFF. CDR3 DNA sequence: TGCAGTGCTCCCACTCTCGGGATAGCGGGGTGGGGCGATGAGCAGTTCTTC.